This T cell receptor beta chain originates from a study of shared clonotypes between healthy human individuals. Study observations and caveats: Clonotypes not shared had lower generation probabilities than those common to all four donors. Since donors were few, the genetic and exposure-history diversity represented was limited.

Data came from immunoSEQ multiplex PCR; TCRdb stores just in-frame clones and leaves some out. The sample has more than 550,000 clones, about 90% seen once; the top ten hold approximately 35%. Concerning this clone itself: The antigen is not known.

Recent acute infections and vaccinations were absent in the healthy HIV-negative adult donors. Germline V gene data show CDR1 as LGHNT and CDR2 as FRNRAP. V lost 6 bases to trimming and J lost 5 bases, with 11 bases between them. CDR3 length: 12 residues. The V call is TRBV12-5, the J call TRBJ2-7, with D uncertain. This TCR derives from a man between 18 and 35 years old in good health. Some clones in this sample may be carry-over from other donors' samples. The specimen sequenced was memory CD8+ T cells from PBMCs. The subset here: CD45RO+ cells pooled with CCR7-negative TemRA cells. CDR3 sequence (DNA): TGTGCTAGTGGACCGACCCTTAACGAGCAGTACTTC. Protein sequence: CASGPTLNEQYF.